This T cell receptor beta chain was captured by sequencing in a study of cytomegalovirus exposure and HLA in healthy donors. Overall study findings and caveats: Generally TCR sequences proved uncommon, though certain public TCRs appeared in numerous donors.

The CDR3 has 19 amino acids. Losses at the gene ends were 4 bases for V and 3 bases for J; bases not matched to a gene: 13. The V gene's germline CDR1 is MNHNS and CDR2 SASEGT. To note about this clone: What it binds is not known.

PCR employed 60 Vbeta and 13 Jbeta primers. Clones were read by immunoSEQ multiplex PCR, and TCRdb kept only the in-frame ones, dropping some. The sample has over 100,000 clones, 65% to 75% seen once. Sequenced input: PBMCs. The receptor was isolated from a young man in good health and CMV-seropositive. The chain combines TRBV6-1 with TRBJ2-7, with 15 bases matching TRBD2. The CDR3 nucleotides are TGTGCCAGCAGTGGCCGGGACATAGGACTAGCGGGGGGGTACTACGAGCAGTACTTC. Its protein is CASSGRDIGLAGGYYEQYF.